Listed here is a single T cell receptor (beta chain). What it binds is not known. The entry originates in a study of shared clonotypes between healthy human individuals. The study's findings and limits: It was the non-shared clonotypes that had lower generation probabilities than clonotypes shared by all four donors. Naive subsets tended to show greater estimated richness than memory subsets.

Naivety among CD8 cells was defined by CD45RO negativity and positive CCR7 selection, thereby excluding terminally differentiated effector memory CD45RA+ cells. The CDR3 runs to 15 residues. Looked up from germline, CDR1 is SEHNR and CDR2 is FQNEAQ (reference sequence). With V trimmed by 3 bases and J by 7 bases, 10 bases remained unmatched. Generated by immunoSEQ multiplex PCR, the TCRdb table keeps only in-frame clones and is missing some. The data contain over 2 million clones, about 95% of them singletons. Sequencing used naive CD8+ T cells sorted from blood. J is TRBJ1-1 and V is TRBV7-9, with TRBD1 matching over 8 bases. This TCR was recovered from a man aged 18 to 35 in good health. This CDR3 reads CASSLYRGDTIEAFF. The CDR3 DNA is TGTGCCAGCAGCTTGTACAGGGGGGATACCATTGAAGCTTTCTTT.